The 20 T cell receptor beta chains below all came from one sample that was sequenced in a study of a mutant IDH1 vaccine in newly diagnosed glioma. Libraries were prepared by immunoSEQ multiplex PCR; TCRdb keeps only in-frame clonotypes and omits some of them. Of 50,000 to 70,000 clones in the sample, under 90% were seen once. The antigens for these receptors are not known. Time point in this sample: week 35, safety follow-up. A 20-mer mutant IDH1 peptide at 300 ug was injected subcutaneously with topical imiquimod. The source was PBMCs, collected from a glioma patient whose treatment included an IDH1 peptide vaccine. The receptors here all came from a young man with glioma.

The V and J genes are TRBV30 and TRBJ1-5; tentative D call: TRBD1 (5 bases). This CDR3 has 14 amino acids. The germline CDR1 and CDR2 sequences are GTSNPN and SVGIG (reference sequence). V gave up 1 base and J gave up 3 bases, with 10 bases separating them. The CDR3 DNA sequence: TGTGCCTGGAGTGCCGGACACCTCAATCAGCCCCAGCATTTT. Translation: CAWSAGHLNQPQHF.

The J gene is TRBJ2-7, the V gene TRBV14, with a tentative D call TRBD1 (6 bases). Germline V gives CDR1 SGHDN, CDR2 FVKESK. Trimming stripped 0 bases from V and 3 bases from J, with 9 bases between. The CDR3 is 14 amino acids. In DNA, the CDR3 is TGTGCCAGCAGCCAAGAAACAGGGAGCTACGAGCAGTACTTC. Its protein is CASSQETGSYEQYF.

This clone was seen only a few times. The CDR3 DNA sequence: TGTGCCTGGAGTGTTCTCGGGGGTTTTGAAGCTTTCTTT. Translation gives CAWSVLGGFEAFF. The V gene is TRBV30, the J gene TRBJ1-1; possibly TRBD1 for D (5 bases). Trimming removed 0 bases from V and 7 bases from J, with 12 bases in between. Looked up from germline, CDR1 is GTSNPN and CDR2 is SVGIG (reference sequence). The CDR3 length is 13 residues.

The V gene is TRBV11-2, the J gene TRBJ2-7, with TRBD1 matching over 9 bases. The CDR3 is 16 residues long. The germline CDR1 and CDR2 sequences are SGHAT and FQNNGV. With 5 bases clipped from V and 2 bases from J, the junction kept 10 bases outside the gene matches. CDR3 loop: CASSSIRDRVTYEQYF. CDR3 DNA sequence: TGTGCCAGCAGCAGCATCCGGGACAGGGTAACCTACGAGCAGTACTTC. The variable domain in full, completed from reference TRBV11-2 and TRBJ2-7, reads EAGVAQSPRYKIIEKRQSVAFWCNPISGHATLYWYQQILGQGPKLLIQFQNNGVVDDSQLPKDRFSAERLKGVDSTLKIQPAKLEDSAVYLCASSSIRDRVTYEQYFGPGTRLTVT.

This clone was observed a handful of times. This chain connects TRBV6-1 to TRBJ2-4; TRBD1 or TRBD2 may be the D gene (6 bases each). V shed 3 bases and J shed 5 bases, with 14 bases lying between them. The CDR3 length is 15 residues. Per the germline V gene, CDR1 is MNHNS and CDR2 is SASEGT. The CDR3 sequence: CASSEEGTLQNIQYF. The CDR3 DNA reads as TGTGCCAGCAGTGAGGAGGGGACACTCCAAAACATTCAGTACTTC.

The DNA for the CDR3 is TGTGCCAGCAGCCAATCACCGGGAAAGGGAAATTCACCCCTCCACTTT. Amino acids: CASSQSPGKGNSPLHF. The chain uses TRBV14 and TRBJ1-6; D call uncertain. The CDR3 is 16 amino acids. Trimming removed 2 bases from V and 7 bases from J, with 15 bases in between. CDR1 and CDR2 (germline): SGHDN, FVKESK.

CDR3 in amino acids: CASSKDRGAFYEQYF. CDR3 sequence (DNA): TGTGCCAGCAGCAAAGATCGGGGTGCTTTCTACGAGCAGTACTTC. The chain is built from TRBV11-2 and TRBJ2-7, with D possibly being TRBD2 (5 bases). Germline V gene data show CDR1 as SGHAT and CDR2 as FQNNGV. The CDR3 is 15 residues long. Trimming stripped 5 bases from V and 3 bases from J, with 17 bases between. Based on the CDR3 plus reference TRBV11-2 and TRBJ2-7, the full variable domain is EAGVAQSPRYKIIEKRQSVAFWCNPISGHATLYWYQQILGQGPKLLIQFQNNGVVDDSQLPKDRFSAERLKGVDSTLKIQPAKLEDSAVYLCASSKDRGAFYEQYFGPGTRLTVT.

The rearrangement links TRBV6-5 to TRBJ2-3; a possible D gene is TRBD2 (5 bases). The CDR3 length is 13 residues. Per the germline V gene, CDR1 is MNHEY and CDR2 is SVGAGI. V lost 6 bases and J 10 bases, leaving 17 bases between the germline ends. The CDR3 DNA reads as TGTGCCAGCAGACTCACGGAGGTGGACCCGCAGTATTTT. Translated, it gives CASRLTEVDPQYF.

V usage is TRBV5-1 and J usage is TRBJ1-3; maybe TRBD1 (6 bases). The CDR3 consists of 15 residues. Trimming pared 2 bases from V and 0 bases from J, leaving 9 bases between. Germline CDR1 reads SGHRS; CDR2 reads YFSETQ. The CDR3: CASSFGGVSGNTIYF. CDR3 sequence (DNA): TGCGCCAGCAGCTTTGGGGGCGTCTCTGGAAACACCATATATTTT.

The genes are TRBV6-6 and TRBJ1-3; 11 bases match TRBD1. After removal of 3 bases from V and 1 base from J, the junction contained 2 bases not matched to a gene. This CDR3 region has 16 residues. Germline loops: CDR1 MNHNY, CDR2 SVGAGI (reference sequence). CDR3 loop: CASSYGQGASGNTIYF. CDR3 sequence (DNA): TGTGCCAGCAGTTATGGACAGGGGGCATCTGGAAACACCATATATTTT.

J is TRBJ1-1 and V is TRBV5-1, with 9 bases fitting TRBD1. The CDR3 covers 15 residues. Germline CDR1 SGHRS, CDR2 YFSETQ. Trimming at V came to 4 bases and at J to 0 bases, leaving 4 bases not matched to a gene. Written as DNA, the CDR3 is TGCGCCAGCAGCCATAGGACAGGGGTGAACACTGAAGCTTTCTTT. It specifies CASSHRTGVNTEAFF.

This clone was seen more than once but under ten times. The chain joins TRBV4-1 to TRBJ1-1, with D possibly matching TRBD1 (6 bases). Germline V CDR1 and CDR2: MGHRA, YSYEKL. The CDR3 is 15 residues long. V was shortened by 5 bases and J by 1 base, with 14 bases between the two germline ends. The CDR3 DNA is TGCGCCAGCAGCTTTACGGACAGATGGAACACTGAAGCTTTCTTT. Its protein is CASSFTDRWNTEAFF.

The J gene is TRBJ2-1, the V gene TRBV7-9; D remains ambiguous. Between the trimmed V and J ends, which lost 4 bases and 9 bases, there was a span of 10 bases. The CDR3 runs 12 residues. Germline lookup yields CDR1 SEHNR and CDR2 FQNEAQ (reference sequence). As DNA, the CDR3 is TGTGCCAGCAGCTCCGGTCCTGGTGAGCAGTTCTTC. It codes for CASSSGPGEQFF.

This sequence joins TRBV19 and TRBJ2-2; maybe TRBD1 (6 bases). Trimming cost V 5 bases and J 7 bases, with 14 bases left between them. Germline-derived CDR1 and CDR2 are LNHDA and SQIVND (reference sequence). This CDR3 has 14 amino acids. CDR3 nucleotides: TGTGCCAGTAGTTTACGACAGGTTAGCGGGGAGCTGTTTTTT. Encoded protein: CASSLRQVSGELFF.

The genes are TRBV5-4 and TRBJ1-5; maybe TRBD1 (5 bases). Trimming cost V 2 bases and J 1 base, with 13 bases left between them. Germline V lookup: CDR1 SGHNT, CDR2 YYREEE (reference sequence). The CDR3 has 16 residues. The CDR3 DNA is TGTGCCAGCAGCTTAGAAAGCTGGGGGAGCAATCAGCCCCAGCATTTT. Amino acid sequence: CASSLESWGSNQPQHF.

This clone was seen a handful of times. The CDR3 spells CASSPPGGSEAFF. As DNA, the CDR3 is TGTGCCAGCAGCCCCCCGGGAGGATCCGAAGCTTTCTTT. V is TRBV11-3 and J is TRBJ1-1; D gene unclear. Germline CDR1 SGHNT, CDR2 YENEEA. The V gene lost 5 bases and the J gene lost 8 bases, with 15 bases spanning the gap. This CDR3 spans 13 amino acids.

This chain uses TRBV4-1 with TRBJ2-4, with a weak D call TRBD2 (6 bases). Germline CDR1 MGHRA, CDR2 YSYEKL. CDR3 length: 14 residues. V lost 0 bases to trimming and J lost 4 bases, with 7 bases between them. This CDR3 reads CASSQEGGKNIQYF. CDR3 sequence (DNA): TGCGCCAGCAGCCAAGAGGGGGGAAAAAACATTCAGTACTTC.

V and J are TRBV20-1 and TRBJ1-1; D not certain. CDR1 and CDR2 (germline): DFQATT, SNEGSKA (reference sequence). Trimming took off 1 base at V and 7 bases at J, with 7 bases between the two ends. CDR3 length: 11 residues. The CDR3 is CSARGAIEAFF. DNA of the CDR3: TGCAGTGCTAGAGGGGCCATTGAAGCTTTCTTT.

The J gene is TRBJ2-3, the V gene TRBV19; TRBD1 matches at 10 bases. V trimming: 3 bases; J trimming: 3 bases; junction bases outside the gene matches: 3. CDR3 size: 15 residues. The germline gives CDR1 LNHDA, CDR2 SQIVND (reference sequence). The CDR3 DNA follows: TGTGCCAGTAGTATTCGGGACAGGGGAACAGATACGCAGTATTTT. Its translation: CASSIRDRGTDTQYF.

The chain recombines TRBV7-9 with TRBJ1-2; weak D call: TRBD1 (6 bases). Germline V gene sequence: CDR1 SEHNR, CDR2 FQNEAQ (reference sequence). V was trimmed by 1 base and J by 4 bases, leaving 10 bases between them. The CDR3 spans 14 residues. CDR3: CASSLGTGIYGYTF. CDR3 DNA: TGTGCCAGCAGCTTAGGAACAGGGATCTATGGCTACACCTTC.